A selection of T cell receptor beta chains follows, all from one sample in a study of cytomegalovirus exposure and HLA in healthy donors. Libraries were prepared by immunoSEQ multiplex PCR; TCRdb keeps only in-frame clonotypes and omits some of them. Among about 52,000 clones listed, approximately 52% were seen once. Sequencing input: PBMCs. The receptors originated from a human donor in good health. The CDR3 runs from the conserved cysteine through the conserved F or W. Fields, in order: clone size, V gene, J gene, D gene, CDR3 protein, CDR3 DNA. The D gene is left open where the match is weak. Only some rows state a clone size, as once, few, many or a class for expanded clones.

>NA|TRBV18|TRBJ1-1|TRBD1
CASSPGQGMSEAFF
TGTGCCAGCTCACCTGGACAGGGGATGTCTGAAGCTTTCTTT
>NA|TRBV7-3|TRBJ1-1|NA
CASRGGLNTEAFF
TGTGCCAGCCGGGGGGGATTGAACACTGAAGCTTTCTTT
>few|TRBV6-5|TRBJ1-2|TRBD1
CASRLGQGDYGYPF
TGTGCCAGCAGGTTAGGACAGGGGGACTATGGCTACCCCTTC
>NA|TRBV19|TRBJ2-7|NA
CASSGPGQLLYEQYF
TGTGCCAGTAGTGGACCGGGACAACTTCTCTACGAGCAGTACTTC
>NA|TRBV18|TRBJ1-1|NA
CASSIGVGNTEAFF
TGTGCCAGCTCTATAGGGGTGGGGAACACTGAAGCTTTCTTT
>NA|TRBV4-1|TRBJ2-3|NA
CASSHPSPGTRADTQYF
TGCGCCAGCAGCCATCCCTCCCCGGGGACAAGGGCAGATACGCAGTATTTT
>NA|TRBV6-5|TRBJ1-6|NA
CASSYPGGSPLHF
TGTGCCAGCAGTTACCCCGGGGGGTCACCCCTCCACTTT
>NA|TRBV25-1|TRBJ1-4|NA
CASSEYGPKEKLFF
TGTGCCAGCAGTGAGTACGGTCCGAAGGAAAAACTGTTTTTT
>few|TRBV4-2|TRBJ1-3|NA
CASSPPQVNPGNTIYF
TGTGCCAGCAGCCCCCCACAGGTCAACCCTGGAAACACCATATATTTT
>once|TRBV27|TRBJ1-1|TRBD1
CASSFLGQGDTEAFF
TGTGCCAGCAGTTTCCTGGGACAGGGGGACACTGAAGCTTTCTTT
>NA|TRBV29-1|TRBJ2-3|NA
CSVVRTIDTDTQYF
TGCAGCGTTGTTCGGACTATCGACACAGATACGCAGTATTTT
>NA|TRBV5-6|TRBJ1-5|NA
CASSLAWEQPQHF
TGTGCCAGCAGCTTGGCCTGGGAGCAGCCCCAGCATTTT
>NA|TRBV13|TRBJ1-6|TRBD1
CASSLTDRGDSPLHF
TGTGCCAGCAGCTTAACTGACAGGGGCGATTCACCCCTCCACTTT
>once|TRBV28|TRBJ1-5|TRBD1
CASTLRTGPNQPQHF
TGTGCCAGCACCTTAAGGACAGGGCCCAACCAGCCCCAGCATTTT
>NA|TRBV6-1|TRBJ2-7|NA
CASSLRGYSYEQYF
TGTGCCAGCAGCCTCAGGGGATACTCCTACGAGCAGTACTTC
>NA|TRBV18|TRBJ2-1|NA
CASSPRARSSYNEQFF
TGTGCCAGCTCACCCAGGGCAAGGAGCTCCTACAATGAGCAGTTCTTC
>NA|TRBV6-5|TRBJ1-1|TRBD1
CASRIQGSGTEAFF
TGTGCCAGCAGAATACAGGGGTCGGGCACTGAAGCTTTCTTT
>once|TRBV19|TRBJ2-2|NA
CASAGQPNTGELFF
TGTGCCAGCGCGGGACAGCCGAACACCGGGGAGCTGTTTTTT